The next 30 T cell receptor beta chains were all read from a single sample in a study of T-cell reconstitution after alpha-beta-depleted transplantation in children. Preparing the TCRbeta library involved the use of unique molecular identifiers. TCRdb itself ran the PCR reads through MiXCR, one entry per CDR3 protein. The sample holds approximately 47,000 distinct CDR3 sequences, 40% to 60% seen once. The specimen comprised peripheral blood, sampled before TCRalphabeta/CD19-depleted stem cell transplant. The receptors come from a boy younger than two with SCID, due to receive a stem cell transplant.

This chain joins TRBV6-5 and TRBJ1-2, with D tentatively TRBD1 (5 bases). The germline gives CDR1 MNHEY, CDR2 SVGAGI. Trimming pared 6 bases from V and 5 bases from J, leaving 10 bases between. The CDR3 has 12 amino acids. The CDR3 sequence: CASSRAGYGYTF. The DNA of the CDR3 is TGTGCCAGCAGCCGGGCAGGGTATGGCTACACCTTC.

This chain joins TRBV7-2 and TRBJ2-2, with a tentative D call TRBD1 (6 bases). Looked up from germline, CDR1 is SGHTA and CDR2 is FQGNSA. Trimming stripped 3 bases from V and 0 bases from J, with 8 bases between. The length of the CDR3 is 15 residues. The CDR3: CASSFQGTNTGELFF. CDR3 coding DNA: TGTGCCAGCAGCTTCCAGGGGACGAACACCGGGGAGCTGTTTTTT.

The chain combines TRBV12-3 or TRBV12-4 with TRBJ2-3; 8 bases are shared with TRBD2. Germline trimming cut 6 bases from V and 4 bases from J; bases unmatched to any gene: 9. CDR3 length: 15 residues. The CDR3 loop is CASSLHGGAADTQYF. In nucleotides, the CDR3 is TGTGCCAGCAGCCTGCACGGGGGGGCGGCAGATACGCAGTATTTT.

V is TRBV29-1 and J is TRBJ1-1; 7 nucleotides line up with TRBD1. The V and J ends lost 6 bases and 0 bases, in that order; junction bases with no gene match: 10. Germline V gene lookup returns CDR1 SQVTM and CDR2 ANQGSEA. The CDR3 sequence is 15 residues long. The CDR3 protein is CSVGNRGRMNTEAFF. CDR3 bases: TGCAGCGTCGGAAACAGGGGCCGCATGAACACTGAAGCTTTCTTT.

The sample holds a few counts of this clonotype. The DNA of the CDR3 is TGTGCCAGCAGCCGGCCCCTAAGCGATGAGCAGTTCTTC. Encoded protein: CASSRPLSDEQFF. The chain employs TRBV14 and TRBJ2-1; no firm D call. The CDR3 extends over 13 amino acids. CDR1 SGHDN and CDR2 FVKESK come from the germline V gene. V gave up 4 bases and J gave up 8 bases, with 12 bases separating them.

The V gene is TRBV20-1, the J gene TRBJ2-3; 12 bases agree with TRBD2. From germline, CDR1 is DFQATT and CDR2 SNEGSKA (reference sequence). V dropped 0 bases and J dropped 3; count of bases not matched to a gene: 10. The CDR3 has 18 residues. The CDR3 coding sequence is TGCAGTGCTAGAGATCCGTCGGCTAGCGGGGGGGCGACAGATACGCAGTATTTT. Its protein is CSARDPSASGGATDTQYF.

V is TRBV7-2 and J is TRBJ1-2; weak D call: TRBD1 (6 bases). Looked up from germline, CDR1 is SGHTA and CDR2 is FQGNSA. CDR3 length: 16 residues. Trimming removed 4 bases at V and 4 bases at J, with 19 bases between. In DNA, the CDR3 is TGTGCCAGCAGCTCCGATGGGGGCACCGGTAGCTATGGCTACACCTTC. It encodes CASSSDGGTGSYGYTF.

This clonotype is medium-sized in the sample. V and J are TRBV5-1 and TRBJ1-4; the match to TRBD1 covers 8 bases. Trimming removed 4 bases from V and 0 bases from J; junction bases left unmatched: 11. This CDR3 has 18 residues. Germline assignment: CDR1 SGHRS and CDR2 YFSETQ. CDR3 amino acids: CASSPNRGSIPTNEKLFF. The CDR3 DNA is TGCGCCAGCAGCCCAAACAGGGGGAGTATTCCAACTAATGAAAAACTGTTTTTT.

V is TRBV20-1 and J is TRBJ2-7; TRBD2 matches 8 bases. Germline V gene sequence: CDR1 DFQATT, CDR2 SNEGSKA (reference sequence). V shed 6 bases, J shed 3 bases, and the junction held 10 bases outside the gene matches. There are 14 residues in the CDR3. In nucleotides, the CDR3 is TGCAGTGCCAGGAGGCCTAGCGGGTACTACGAGCAGTACTTC. This translates into CSARRPSGYYEQYF.

The chain couples TRBV29-1 to TRBJ1-3; D is uncertain. This CDR3 is built from 13 residues. Trimming took 7 bases from V and 4 from J, leaving 14 bases between them. CDR1 and CDR2 from the germline V gene are SQVTM and ANQGSEA. CDR3 sequence (DNA): TGCAGCGCCGGATGGCGCGGCGGAAACACCATATATTTT. It yields the protein CSAGWRGGNTIYF.

This clonotype was found a few times. This rearrangement joins TRBV7-6 to TRBJ2-7, with 10 bases fitting TRBD2. V was clipped by 5 bases and J by 2 bases; unmatched bases: 12. The CDR3 extends over 17 amino acids. Germline CDR1 SGHVS, CDR2 FNYEAQ. As DNA, the CDR3 is TGTGCCAGCAGCCCTCCAGCACTAGCGGGGTCCCCCTACGAGCAGTACTTC. Residues: CASSPPALAGSPYEQYF. The full variable domain, with the rest looked up from reference TRBV7-6 and TRBJ2-7, is GAGVSQSPRYKVTKRGQDVALRCDPISGHVSLYWYRQALGQGPEFLTYFNYEAQQDKSGLPNDRFSAERPEGSISTLTIQRTEQRDSAMYRCASSPPALAGSPYEQYFGPGTRLTVT.

This clonotype was counted only a few times. The chain joins TRBV6-4 to TRBJ2-3; 7 bases are shared with TRBD2. The V gene's germline CDR1 is MRHNA and CDR2 SNTAGT. The CDR3 is 15 amino acids. Trimming removed 2 bases from V and 4 bases from J; junction bases left unmatched: 6. CDR3 amino acids: CASSDEARGSDTQYF. CDR3 DNA: TGTGCCAGCAGTGACGAGGCGCGGGGGTCAGATACGCAGTATTTT.

This chain links TRBV20-1 with TRBJ2-1; D may be TRBD1 (5 bases). Trimming took 3 bases from V and 2 from J, leaving 8 bases between them. Germline-derived CDR1 and CDR2 are DFQATT and SNEGSKA (reference sequence). The CDR3 sequence is 13 residues long. CDR3 nucleotide sequence: TGCAGTGCTAGGTTGGACACCTACAATGAGCAGTTCTTC. Translating gives CSARLDTYNEQFF.

This clonotype occurred once. The chain couples TRBV5-1 to TRBJ2-1; D gene ambiguous. The CDR3 runs 14 residues. The ends were cut back, 4 bases at V and 8 bases at J, with 16 bases in the middle. Germline loops: CDR1 SGHRS, CDR2 YFSETQ. CDR3 sequence (DNA): TGCGCCAGCAGCCCGGTCCATCTGGCCGATGAGCAGTTCTTC. Its protein is CASSPVHLADEQFF.

This clonotype was seen once. The CDR3 nucleotides read TGCGCCAGCAGCCAGACAGGCCAAATTGCAGATACGCAGTATTTT. Translated: CASSQTGQIADTQYF. The chain carries TRBV4-1 and TRBJ2-3; TRBD1 might be the D (6 bases). This CDR3 has 15 amino acids. Trimming removed 3 bases at V and 4 bases at J, with 14 bases between. Germline V lookup: CDR1 MGHRA, CDR2 YSYEKL.

The CDR3 bases are TGTGCCAGCAGCTTACAGGGGCCGGTCTACGAGCAGTACTTC. Translation: CASSLQGPVYEQYF. The rearrangement joins TRBV5-5 to TRBJ2-7, with TRBD1 matching 7 bases. There are 14 residues in the CDR3. J lost 3 bases, V lost 2 bases, and 5 bases had no gene match. Per germline, CDR1 SGHKS and CDR2 YYEKEE (reference sequence).

The chain couples TRBV27 to TRBJ2-6; 7 nucleotides agree with TRBD2. This CDR3 is 17 amino acids long. Germline loops: CDR1 MNHEY, CDR2 SMNVEV (reference sequence). With V trimmed by 3 bases and J by 2 bases, 7 bases remained unmatched. CDR3 protein: CASSFLGGSPGANVLTF. CDR3 in DNA: TGTGCCAGCAGTTTTCTGGGGGGGTCCCCTGGGGCCAACGTCCTGACTTTC. The full variable domain, with the rest looked up from reference TRBV27 and TRBJ2-6, is EAQVTQNPRYLITVTGKKLTVTCSQNMNHEYMSWYRQDPGLGLRQIYYSMNVEVTDKGDVPEGYKVSRKEKRNFPLILESPSPNQTSLYFCASSFLGGSPGANVLTFGAGSRLTVL.

CDR3: CASDWGVAYNEQFF. The CDR3 DNA follows: TGTGCCTCCGACTGGGGGGTAGCCTACAATGAGCAGTTCTTC. The chain has TRBV19 and TRBJ2-1, with D maybe TRBD2 (6 bases). The CDR3 covers 14 residues. Germline V gene data show CDR1 as LNHDA and CDR2 as SQIVND (reference sequence). V lost 11 bases to trimming and J lost 2 bases, with 16 bases between them.

V is TRBV6-1 and J is TRBJ1-2; D is unclear. CDR1 is MNHNS and CDR2 is SASEGT in the germline V gene. The CDR3 contains 14 residues. V was pared by 5 bases and J by 4 bases, with 14 bases between. CDR3 sequence: CASSKVPVGYGYTF. CDR3 bases: TGTGCCAGCAGTAAGGTCCCGGTGGGCTATGGCTACACCTTC.

The chain couples TRBV6-5 to TRBJ2-7; D possibly corresponds to TRBD1 (6 bases). The CDR3 totals 14 residues. Germline V gene sequence: CDR1 MNHEY, CDR2 SVGAGI. V lost 0 bases and J lost 3, with 9 bases in between. This CDR3 is CASSYSGHNYEQYF. CDR3 sequence (DNA): TGTGCCAGCAGTTACTCGGGACATAACTACGAGCAGTACTTC.

CDR3 DNA: TGTGCCAGCGACTTTCCGGGACAGGGTGTAGCTTTCTTT. This codes for CASDFPGQGVAFF. V and J are TRBV2 and TRBJ1-1, with 9 bases matching TRBD1. CDR1 and CDR2 (germline): SNHLY, FYNNEI. This CDR3 has 13 residues. V lost 8 bases and J lost 10; bases outside the gene matches: 11.

This clonotype was seen ten or more times. The genes are TRBV27 and TRBJ2-7, with 8 bases identical to TRBD1. The J segment lost 0 bases and the V segment lost 5 bases, leaving 3 bases of the junction unmatched. The CDR3 covers 14 residues. Germline lookup yields CDR1 MNHEY and CDR2 SMNVEV (reference sequence). The CDR3, as DNA: TGTGCCAGCAGTCTAACAGGGGGCTCCTACGAGCAGTACTTC. This translates into CASSLTGGSYEQYF.

J is TRBJ2-1 and V is TRBV19, with TRBD2 identical over 8 bases. CDR3 size: 15 residues. V lost 5 bases and J lost 7; bases outside the gene matches: 10. Looked up from germline, CDR1 is LNHDA and CDR2 is SQIVND (reference sequence). The CDR3 DNA follows: TGTGCCAGTAGTTTGGGGACTAGAGGCCCTAATGAGCAGTTCTTC. It yields the protein CASSLGTRGPNEQFF.

The chain uses TRBV7-2 and TRBJ2-5, with TRBD2 matching over 8 bases. This CDR3 has 13 residues. Germline CDR1 is SGHTA and CDR2 is FQGNSA. Trimming removed 4 bases from V and 2 bases from J; junction bases left unmatched: 0. This CDR3 is CASSSSGQETQYF. CDR3 nucleotides: TGTGCCAGCAGCTCTAGCGGGCAAGAGACCCAGTACTTC.

The chain combines TRBV6-1 with TRBJ2-3, with D maybe TRBD1 (6 bases). Trimming cost V 10 bases and J 6 bases, with 17 bases left between them. The CDR3 has 13 amino acids. CDR1 MNHNS and CDR2 SASEGT come from the germline V gene. The CDR3 bases are TGTGCCACCTATGGGGGCCCCGGGGATACGCAGTATTTT. Its translation is CATYGGPGDTQYF.

This clonotype was detected once. The chain is built from TRBV6-2 or TRBV6-3 and TRBJ2-5; a possible D gene is TRBD2 (6 bases). Trimming took 8 bases from V and 5 from J, leaving 21 bases between them. The length of the CDR3 is 15 residues. Per germline, CDR1 MNHEY and CDR2 SVGEGT. The DNA of the CDR3 is TGTGCCAGCGCACGGACTAACCTCCTCCGGGAGACCCAGTACTTC. Its translation: CASARTNLLRETQYF.

This sequence joins TRBV4-1 and TRBJ1-2; 11 bases agree with TRBD1. From germline, CDR1 is MGHRA and CDR2 YSYEKL. With 1 base clipped from V and 7 bases from J, the junction kept 14 bases outside the gene matches. The CDR3 sequence is 18 residues long. Written as DNA, the CDR3 is TGCGCCAGCAGCCAAGCACCCAGGACAGGGGGCGGACGTCCTGGCTACACCTTC. Its translation: CASSQAPRTGGGRPGYTF.

This clonotype has a handful of counts. The chain is built from TRBV12-3 or TRBV12-4 and TRBJ1-5; 7 nucleotides agree with TRBD1. The CDR3 length is 14 residues. J lost 6 bases, V lost 5 bases, and 7 bases had no gene match. As DNA, the CDR3 is TGTGCCAGCAGTCCCGACAGGGTGGGTCAGCCCCAGCATTTT. It encodes CASSPDRVGQPQHF.

This clonotype turned up a few times. The V call is TRBV20-1, the J call TRBJ1-5; TRBD1 matches at 9 bases. The CDR3 totals 13 residues. Per germline, CDR1 DFQATT and CDR2 SNEGSKA (reference sequence). Trimming at V came to 3 bases and at J to 7 bases, leaving 4 bases not matched to a gene. This CDR3 reads CSASHRGQQPQHF. The CDR3 DNA reads TGCAGTGCTAGCCACAGGGGGCAGCAGCCCCAGCATTTT.

The V and J genes are TRBV12-3 or TRBV12-4 and TRBJ2-7; TRBD1 matches 8 bases. The CDR3 consists of 14 residues. The V and J ends lost 6 bases and 6 bases, in that order; junction bases with no gene match: 10. CDR3 amino acids: CASSPWDRPTEQYF. The DNA of the CDR3 is TGTGCCAGCAGCCCTTGGGACAGGCCCACCGAGCAGTACTTC.